This record covers a single T cell receptor beta chain. These data originate in a study of response to subunit inactivated influenza vaccine. TCRdb recomputed calls from the RT-PCR reads with MiXCR, one row per CDR3 protein. The sample yields 800,000 or so distinct CDR3 sequences, 21% seen once. V was cut by 5 bases and J by 11 bases, with 22 bases left in between. Germline V lookup: CDR1 SGHTA, CDR2 FQGNSA. This CDR3 comprises 15 residues. The sample consisted of PBMCs from blood, taken around 5 days after vaccination. This TCR derives from a man between 50 and 59 years old who received an inactivated influenza vaccine. The chain recombines TRBV7-2 with TRBJ2-1; D unclear. CDR3 coding DNA: TGTGCCAGCAGCCCCCGTCAAGCGCGGCAGAAACAGCAGTTCTTC. Translation: CASSPRQARQKQQFF.